A selection of T cell receptor beta chains follows, all from one sample in a study of T cell repertoires in cytomegalovirus infection. TCRdb called the reads again in MiXCR, with one record for every CDR3 protein. Here the sample spans more than 250,000 distinct CDR3 sequences, approximately 15% being singletons. Sequenced input: PBMCs. All receptors come from a human donor in good health (CMV status not recorded). Some clones in this sample may be carry-over from other donors' samples. CDR3s include the opening cysteine and the closing phenylalanine or tryptophan. The order of the fields is D gene, clone size, J gene, V gene, CDR3 protein, CDR3 DNA. D genes are given only for firm matches. Only some rows state a clone size, as once, few, many or a class for expanded clones.

D gene: -
clone size: many
J gene: TRBJ2-1
V gene: TRBV7-2
CDR3 protein: CASSFGLDDEQFF
CDR3 DNA: TGTGCCAGCAGCTTCGGACTGGACGATGAGCAGTTCTTC

D gene: -
clone size: few
J gene: TRBJ2-7
V gene: TRBV29-1
CDR3 protein: CSVTSYSAYEQYF
CDR3 DNA: TGCAGCGTGACTAGTTATTCCGCCTACGAGCAGTACTTC

D gene: -
clone size: -
J gene: TRBJ1-1
V gene: TRBV6-2/TRBV6-3
CDR3 protein: CASSYGTVFGEAFF
CDR3 DNA: TGTGCCAGCAGTTACGGTACAGTCTTCGGCGAAGCTTTCTTT

D gene: -
clone size: few
J gene: TRBJ2-1
V gene: TRBV10-3
CDR3 protein: CAIKRQEYNEQFF
CDR3 DNA: TGTGCCATCAAAAGACAAGAGTACAATGAGCAGTTCTTC

D gene: -
clone size: many
J gene: TRBJ2-1
V gene: TRBV6-2/TRBV6-3
CDR3 protein: CASKEGGAGNEQFF
CDR3 DNA: TGTGCCAGCAAAGAGGGGGGAGCCGGGAATGAGCAGTTCTTC

D gene: -
clone size: -
J gene: TRBJ1-1
V gene: TRBV20-1
CDR3 protein: CSARDRRQNTEAFF
CDR3 DNA: TGCAGTGCTAGAGATAGGAGACAGAACACTGAAGCTTTCTTT

D gene: -
clone size: -
J gene: TRBJ2-3
V gene: TRBV28
CDR3 protein: CASSYDAGTPGTDTQYF
CDR3 DNA: TGTGCCAGCAGTTACGACGCGGGGACGCCGGGCACAGATACGCAGTATTTT

D gene: -
clone size: -
J gene: TRBJ1-1
V gene: TRBV5-4
CDR3 protein: CASSSHSLNTEAFF
CDR3 DNA: TGTGCCAGCAGCTCGCACAGTTTGAACACTGAAGCTTTCTTT

D gene: TRBD1
clone size: -
J gene: TRBJ1-2
V gene: TRBV28
CDR3 protein: CASSFGDRGLGGYTF
CDR3 DNA: TGTGCCAGCAGTTTCGGCGACAGGGGGTTAGGTGGCTACACCTTC

D gene: -
clone size: few
J gene: TRBJ2-2
V gene: TRBV28
CDR3 protein: CASSLWGTVHGELFF
CDR3 DNA: TGTGCCAGCAGTTTGTGGGGGACCGTCCACGGGGAGCTGTTTTTT

D gene: -
clone size: -
J gene: TRBJ1-2
V gene: TRBV11-3
CDR3 protein: CASSDGHGYTF
CDR3 DNA: TGTGCCAGCAGCGACGGACATGGCTACACCTTC

D gene: TRBD2
clone size: many
J gene: TRBJ2-1
V gene: TRBV7-3
CDR3 protein: CASSFGGLAVFHEQFF
CDR3 DNA: TGTGCCAGCAGCTTCGGTGGACTAGCAGTTTTCCATGAGCAGTTCTTC

D gene: TRBD2
clone size: few
J gene: TRBJ2-1
V gene: TRBV29-1
CDR3 protein: CSYNRLAGGPGEQFF
CDR3 DNA: TGCAGCTATAACAGACTAGCGGGAGGGCCAGGTGAGCAGTTCTTC

D gene: -
clone size: -
J gene: TRBJ1-1
V gene: TRBV18
CDR3 protein: CASSPPGGGNTEAFF
CDR3 DNA: TGTGCCAGCTCACCACCCGGAGGGGGGAACACTGAAGCTTTCTTT

D gene: -
clone size: -
J gene: TRBJ1-2
V gene: TRBV18
CDR3 protein: CASSPLRQADSYGYTF
CDR3 DNA: TGTGCCAGCTCACCACTTCGACAGGCAGACTCCTATGGCTACACCTTC

D gene: -
clone size: many
J gene: TRBJ2-4
V gene: TRBV28
CDR3 protein: CAARGGNIQYF
CDR3 DNA: TGTGCAGCAAGGGGGGGGAACATTCAGTACTTC

D gene: TRBD1
clone size: -
J gene: TRBJ2-7
V gene: TRBV6-2/TRBV6-3
CDR3 protein: CASNPSGTGVFHEQYF
CDR3 DNA: TGTGCCAGCAACCCCTCGGGAACAGGGGTGTTCCACGAGCAGTACTTC

D gene: TRBD2
clone size: few
J gene: TRBJ2-7
V gene: TRBV5-1
CDR3 protein: CASSESLAGREQYF
CDR3 DNA: TGCGCCAGCAGCGAATCGCTAGCGGGACGCGAGCAGTACTTC

D gene: -
clone size: -
J gene: TRBJ2-7
V gene: TRBV20-1
CDR3 protein: CSARLRQGGPYEQYF
CDR3 DNA: TGCAGTGCTAGGCTCAGGCAGGGAGGCCCCTACGAGCAGTACTTC

D gene: -
clone size: many
J gene: TRBJ1-1
V gene: TRBV7-9
CDR3 protein: CASSITQQGQGAFF
CDR3 DNA: TGTGCCAGCAGCATTACTCAACAGGGCCAAGGAGCTTTCTTT

D gene: -
clone size: many
J gene: TRBJ1-4
V gene: TRBV7-2
CDR3 protein: CASSTRQPTNEKLFF
CDR3 DNA: TGTGCCAGCAGCACCCGACAGCCAACTAATGAAAAACTGTTTTTT

D gene: -
clone size: -
J gene: TRBJ1-1
V gene: TRBV20-1
CDR3 protein: CSASADSDLVFF
CDR3 DNA: TGCAGTGCTAGCGCGGACAGCGATCTCGTTTTCTTT

D gene: TRBD2
clone size: -
J gene: TRBJ2-1
V gene: TRBV6-1
CDR3 protein: CASTSGSGQFF
CDR3 DNA: TGTGCCAGCACCAGCGGGAGCGGACAGTTCTTC

D gene: -
clone size: few
J gene: TRBJ2-7
V gene: TRBV6-6
CDR3 protein: CASSPPWRGATYEQYF
CDR3 DNA: TGTGCCAGCAGCCCTCCTTGGCGGGGAGCAACCTACGAGCAGTACTTC

D gene: -
clone size: many
J gene: TRBJ1-5
V gene: TRBV28
CDR3 protein: CASAGDLNQPQHF
CDR3 DNA: TGTGCCAGCGCAGGGGATTTGAATCAGCCCCAGCATTTT

D gene: -
clone size: many
J gene: TRBJ2-7
V gene: TRBV7-8
CDR3 protein: CASSLAPLPGQYYEQYF
CDR3 DNA: TGTGCCAGCAGCTTAGCGCCGCTCCCCGGACAGTACTACGAGCAGTACTTC

D gene: -
clone size: -
J gene: TRBJ1-5
V gene: TRBV10-3
CDR3 protein: CAISEFPGAGNQPQHF
CDR3 DNA: TGTGCCATCAGTGAGTTCCCCGGGGCTGGCAATCAGCCCCAGCATTTT

D gene: TRBD1
clone size: few
J gene: TRBJ2-4
V gene: TRBV19
CDR3 protein: CASSPGTGGYIQYF
CDR3 DNA: TGTGCCAGTAGCCCCGGGACAGGGGGATACATTCAGTACTTC

D gene: TRBD1
clone size: -
J gene: TRBJ2-7
V gene: TRBV20-1
CDR3 protein: CSALGQGVSEQYF
CDR3 DNA: TGCAGTGCACTGGGACAGGGGGTCTCCGAGCAGTACTTC

D gene: -
clone size: few
J gene: TRBJ2-1
V gene: TRBV2
CDR3 protein: CASIWAGSNEQFF
CDR3 DNA: TGTGCCAGCATATGGGCCGGGAGCAATGAGCAGTTCTTC

D gene: TRBD2
clone size: -
J gene: TRBJ2-7
V gene: TRBV29-1
CDR3 protein: CSVGAASGKGEQYF
CDR3 DNA: TGCAGCGTTGGGGCCGCTAGCGGGAAGGGCGAGCAGTACTTC

D gene: TRBD1
clone size: many
J gene: TRBJ2-3
V gene: TRBV7-8
CDR3 protein: CASRYLPGQGRDTQYF
CDR3 DNA: TGTGCCAGCAGATACCTGCCGGGACAGGGTCGAGATACGCAGTATTTT

D gene: -
clone size: few
J gene: TRBJ2-1
V gene: TRBV5-1
CDR3 protein: CASSLGLRDESANEQFF
CDR3 DNA: TGCGCCAGCAGCTTGGGCCTCCGGGACGAAAGCGCGAATGAGCAGTTCTTC

D gene: TRBD2
clone size: -
J gene: TRBJ2-3
V gene: TRBV11-2
CDR3 protein: CASSFGLAADTQYF
CDR3 DNA: TGTGCCAGCAGCTTCGGACTAGCCGCAGATACGCAGTATTTT

D gene: -
clone size: many
J gene: TRBJ1-2
V gene: TRBV4-1
CDR3 protein: CASSQQGPYGYTF
CDR3 DNA: TGCGCCAGCAGCCAACAGGGGCCCTATGGCTACACCTTC

D gene: TRBD1
clone size: many
J gene: TRBJ1-5
V gene: TRBV6-1
CDR3 protein: CASSRGQGHEPQHF
CDR3 DNA: TGTGCCAGCAGTAGGGGACAGGGCCATGAGCCCCAGCATTTT

D gene: -
clone size: few
J gene: TRBJ2-5
V gene: TRBV10-3
CDR3 protein: CAIRQPQGGETQYF
CDR3 DNA: TGTGCCATCAGACAGCCACAGGGAGGGGAGACCCAGTACTTC

D gene: -
clone size: few
J gene: TRBJ2-1
V gene: TRBV5-4
CDR3 protein: CASSLDGRGEQFF
CDR3 DNA: TGTGCCAGCAGCTTGGATGGTAGAGGTGAGCAGTTCTTC

D gene: -
clone size: many
J gene: TRBJ2-3
V gene: TRBV28
CDR3 protein: CASSTVQRRGTDTQYF
CDR3 DNA: TGTGCCAGCAGCACCGTCCAGCGCCGCGGGACAGATACGCAGTATTTT

D gene: -
clone size: many
J gene: TRBJ2-5
V gene: TRBV6-1
CDR3 protein: CASSEGGRETQYF
CDR3 DNA: TGTGCCAGCAGTGAAGGAGGGAGAGAGACCCAGTACTTC

D gene: TRBD1
clone size: few
J gene: TRBJ1-1
V gene: TRBV25-1
CDR3 protein: CASSRGTGEGTEAFF
CDR3 DNA: TGTGCCAGCAGCCGTGGGACAGGGGAGGGCACTGAAGCTTTCTTT

D gene: TRBD2
clone size: few
J gene: TRBJ2-7
V gene: TRBV5-5
CDR3 protein: CASRPTSGVSYEQYF
CDR3 DNA: TGTGCCAGCAGACCGACTAGCGGGGTCTCCTACGAGCAGTACTTC

D gene: -
clone size: few
J gene: TRBJ2-5
V gene: TRBV4-2
CDR3 protein: CASSQGTPSQETQYF
CDR3 DNA: TGTGCCAGCAGCCAAGGGACACCGTCTCAAGAGACCCAGTACTTC

D gene: -
clone size: few
J gene: TRBJ1-1
V gene: TRBV11-1
CDR3 protein: CASSSRAGNTEAFF
CDR3 DNA: TGTGCCAGCAGCTCTAGAGCAGGGAATACTGAAGCTTTCTTT

D gene: -
clone size: many
J gene: TRBJ2-1
V gene: TRBV7-2
CDR3 protein: CASSYALGQFF
CDR3 DNA: TGTGCCAGCAGTTATGCCCTGGGGCAGTTCTTC

D gene: -
clone size: many
J gene: TRBJ1-2
V gene: TRBV12-3/TRBV12-4
CDR3 protein: CASSSQGMVGYTF
CDR3 DNA: TGTGCCAGCAGTTCCCAGGGAATGGTTGGCTACACCTTC